Sequencing of this T cell receptor (beta chain) was carried out in a study of vaccination and CD4 T cells after COVID-19. As for this clonotype: Its antigen is undetermined.

Trimming took off 1 base at V and 0 bases at J, with 10 bases between the two ends. The CDR3 is made up of 16 amino acids. Germline V CDR1 and CDR2: SGHTA, FQGTGA. Treatment indicated: approximately nine-day PBMC culture with coronavirus spike peptide pools or control peptides (ViraFEST assay). Cultured CD4+ T cell DNA underwent sequencing with the Oncomine TCR Beta short-read assay. It was cultured CD4+ T cells from which genomic DNA was extracted. Each CDR3 protein is one row after TCRdb ran MiXCR on the PCR reads. The sample holds roughly 13,000 distinct CDR3 sequences, roughly 30% seen once. The TCR originated in a human donor who had recovered from COVID-19. This specimen consisted of CD4+ T cells from blood, cultured in vitro, obtained after SARS-CoV-2 vaccination. The gene calls are TRBV7-3 and TRBJ2-1, with D unclear. In nucleotides, the CDR3 is TGTGCCAGCAGCTTAAATCCCTTTCCCTCCTACAATGAGCAGTTCTTC. This codes for CASSLNPFPSYNEQFF.